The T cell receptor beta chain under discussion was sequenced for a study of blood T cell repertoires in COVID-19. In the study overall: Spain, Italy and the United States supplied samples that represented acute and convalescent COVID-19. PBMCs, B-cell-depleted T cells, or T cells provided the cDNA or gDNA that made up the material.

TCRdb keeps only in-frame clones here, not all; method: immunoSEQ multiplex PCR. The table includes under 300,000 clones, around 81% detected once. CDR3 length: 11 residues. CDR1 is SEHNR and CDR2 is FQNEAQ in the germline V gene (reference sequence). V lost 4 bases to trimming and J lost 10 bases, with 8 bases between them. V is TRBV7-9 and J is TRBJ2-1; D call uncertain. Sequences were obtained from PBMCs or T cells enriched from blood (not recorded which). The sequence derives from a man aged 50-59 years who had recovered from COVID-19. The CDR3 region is CASSSHQEQFF. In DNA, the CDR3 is TGTGCCAGCAGCTCCCACCAGGAGCAGTTCTTC.